The clone carrying this TCR beta chain was seen more than once but under ten times. The antigen is undetermined. This sample is drawn from a study of beta chain features in type 1 diabetes. Notes on the study in general: VDJ junctions from type 1 diabetes patients carried fewer insertions and larger deletions. Naive, central memory and regulatory TCRB repertoires appeared more similar among patients than healthy donors. Sequencing the cDNA could make cells with high TCR expression show up more than they should.

V dropped 1 base and J dropped 2 bases, with 3 bases sitting between them. The CDR3 runs 12 residues. Germline V CDR1 and CDR2: SGHRS, YFSETQ. Investigators reverse transcribed all isolated RNA, so they sequenced expressed TCRB transcripts. Method: immunoSEQ multiplex PCR; TCRdb's copy keeps in-frame clones and lacks some. The data contain under 400,000 clones, around 12% of them singletons. The sequence was collected from a man between 18 and 29 years old in good health. Source material: naive CD4+ T cells from blood. The chain couples TRBV5-1 to TRBJ2-5; D gene ambiguous. Here the CDR3 DNA reads TGCGCCAGCAGCTTGCGGCAAGAGACCCAGTACTTC. This codes for CASSLRQETQYF.